This T cell receptor (beta chain) is from a study of T-cell memory formation after mild COVID-19. Turning to the study itself: Across donors, TCR clusters were largely donor specific.

TCRdb re-derived calls from the 5' RACE reads in MiXCR, one entry per CDR3 protein. The sample carries more than 120,000 distinct CDR3 sequences, 15% to 20% recorded once. Germline V gene lookup returns CDR1 DFQATT and CDR2 SNEGSKA (reference sequence). This CDR3 comprises 14 residues. V lost 3 bases, J lost 5 bases, and 8 bases stayed unmatched. General study points: Later expanders leaned CD4+, whereas day 15 to 85 contracting clones were balanced CD4/CD8. Cross-reactive memory seemingly joined, as some responding clones were found in pre-infection memory.

Notes on this clonotype: Antigen specificity is unknown.

This receptor was obtained from an adult woman who had mild COVID-19 (a few samples of this study predate the infection). Cell type and time point are not known. This chain connects TRBV20-1 to TRBJ2-3; 7 nucleotides agree with TRBD1. The sample consisted of PBMCs or a T cell subset sorted from them (not recorded which). The CDR3 is CSASLRTGEDTQYF. The CDR3 coding sequence is TGCAGTGCTAGTCTCAGGACAGGAGAAGATACGCAGTATTTT.